These 13 T cell receptor beta chains share one sample of origin, sequenced in a study of shared clonotypes between healthy human individuals (TCRdb year 2020). The library was produced with the immunoSEQ multiplex PCR assay. TCRdb provides this immuneACCESS table in a form limited to in-frame rearrangements. Some clones are lacking; in checked studies, under half of them reflect an unresolved V gene, and why the rest are absent is not known. Present in this sample are over 95,000 clones, around 65% of which were seen just once. The ten largest clones add up to roughly a quarter of the sample. Sequenced material: memory CD8+ T cells sorted from blood. In the paper's terms, the cell subset or site label means: CD45RO+ cells pooled with CCR7-negative TemRA cells. The receptors derive from a woman in her 30s in good health.

Many counts were recorded for this clone. The V gene is TRBV27, the J gene TRBJ2-2; D is unclear. This CDR3 comprises 12 residues. Germline CDR1 reads MNHEY; CDR2 reads SMNVEV (reference sequence). Trimming took 7 bases from V and 3 from J, leaving 6 bases between them. CDR3 nucleotide sequence: TGTGCCAGCACTGACTACACCGGGGAGCTGTTTTTT. This translates into CASTDYTGELFF.

In this sample, this clone turned up many times. V is TRBV30 and J is TRBJ2-7; D may be TRBD1 or TRBD2 (5 bases each). This CDR3 comprises 14 residues. Germline assignment: CDR1 GTSNPN and CDR2 SVGIG (reference sequence). V dropped 0 bases and J dropped 4 bases, with 13 bases sitting between them. The CDR3 loop reads CAWSVEGRIYEQYF. CDR3 coding DNA: TGTGCCTGGAGTGTAGAGGGACGGATTTACGAGCAGTACTTC. Complete variable domain (other parts from reference TRBV30 and TRBJ2-7): SQTIHQWPATLVQPVGSPLSLECTVEGTSNPNLYWYRQAAGRGLQLLFYSVGIGQISSEVPQNLSASRPQDRQFILSSKKLLLSDSGFYLCAWSVEGRIYEQYFGPGTRLTVT.

This rearrangement joins TRBV25-1 to TRBJ2-6; D might be TRBD1 (5 bases). The CDR3 consists of 16 residues. Germline V gives CDR1 MGHDK, CDR2 SYGVNS. Trimming cost V 2 bases and J 1 base, with 9 bases left between them. The CDR3 sequence: CASSEGARSGANVLTF. In nucleotides, the CDR3 is TGTGCCAGCAGTGAAGGGGCCAGATCTGGGGCCAACGTCCTGACTTTC.

Worth noting for this clone: Distinct nucleotide sequences in the sample also encode this CDR3. The chain uses TRBV14 and TRBJ2-7, with 8 bases matching TRBD1. The CDR3 has 13 residues. From germline, CDR1 is SGHDN and CDR2 FVKESK. V dropped 6 bases and J dropped 2; count of bases not matched to a gene: 3. DNA for the CDR3: TGTGCCAGCAGACTACAGGGGGCCTACGAGCAGTACTTC. This encodes CASRLQGAYEQYF. Drawing the rest from reference TRBV14 and TRBJ2-7, the complete variable domain is EAGVTQFPSHSVIEKGQTVTLRCDPISGHDNLYWYRRVMGKEIKFLLHFVKESKQDESGMPNNRFLAERTGGTYSTLKVQPAELEDSGVYFCASRLQGAYEQYFGPGTRLTVT.

Many counts were recorded for this clone. The chain carries TRBV5-6 and TRBJ2-5; 7 bases match TRBD2. The CDR3 consists of 15 residues. CDR1 is SGHDT, CDR2 YYEEEE, per germline. The V segment lost 0 bases and the J segment 5 bases; nucleotides outside the gene matches: 7. The CDR3 DNA reads TGTGCCAGCAGCTTGGCGCGGGAGACGTATGAGACCCAGTACTTC. Translating it yields CASSLARETYETQYF.

J is TRBJ2-1 and V is TRBV5-4, with no clear D. The germline V gene encodes CDR1 SGHNT and CDR2 YYREEE (reference sequence). Trimming removed 4 bases from V and 9 bases from J, with 14 bases in between. The CDR3 runs 13 residues. CDR3 in amino acids: CASSNSSAAEQFF. The CDR3 DNA is TGTGCCAGCAGCAATTCCTCGGCCGCTGAGCAGTTCTTC.

This chain connects TRBV5-5 to TRBJ2-7, with a tentative D call TRBD2 (6 bases). The CDR3 sequence is 13 residues long. The germline CDR1 and CDR2 sequences are SGHKS and YYEKEE (reference sequence). Trimming pared 0 bases from V and 3 bases from J, leaving 7 bases between. The CDR3: CASSLVTSYEQYF. The CDR3 DNA reads as TGTGCCAGCAGCTTGGTGACTAGCTACGAGCAGTACTTC.

In this sample, this clone turned up a few times. V and J are TRBV9 and TRBJ1-1, with a tentative D call TRBD1 (6 bases). CDR1 and CDR2 (germline): SGDLS, YYNGEE. The CDR3 has 17 amino acids. V lost 3 bases and J lost 0, with 18 bases in between. CDR3 amino acids: CASSATRGPVVNTEAFF. CDR3 nucleotide sequence: TGTGCCAGCAGCGCTACCAGGGGCCCGGTGGTGAACACTGAAGCTTTCTTT.

The V and J genes are TRBV5-1 and TRBJ2-3; D is unresolved. Germline V lookup: CDR1 SGHRS, CDR2 YFSETQ. The CDR3 loop spans 14 amino acids. Trimming removed 2 bases from V and 2 bases from J, with 9 bases in between. CDR3 bases: TGCGCCAGCAGCTTAAAGGGTCCCACAGATACGCAGTATTTT. Its translation: CASSLKGPTDTQYF. The variable domain in full, completed from reference TRBV5-1 and TRBJ2-3, reads KAGVTQTPRYLIKTRGQQVTLSCSPISGHRSVSWYQQTPGQGLQFLFEYFSETQRNKGNFPGRFSGRQFSNSRSEMNVSTLELGDSALYLCASSLKGPTDTQYFGPGTRLTVL.

This sequence joins TRBV7-8 and TRBJ2-1, with TRBD2 matching over 12 bases. This CDR3 has 15 residues. The germline V gene has CDR1 SGHVS and CDR2 FQNEAQ. Unmatched junction bases numbered 7, after V lost 5 bases and J lost 8 bases. The CDR3 is CASSRLAGDWHEQFF. The CDR3, as DNA: TGTGCCAGCAGCCGACTAGCGGGAGATTGGCATGAGCAGTTCTTC.

This rearrangement joins TRBV29-1 to TRBJ2-1; 8 nucleotides agree with TRBD2. Per germline, CDR1 SQVTM and CDR2 ANQGSEA. This CDR3 spans 13 amino acids. After removal of 4 bases from V and 7 bases from J, the junction contained 6 bases not matched to a gene. The CDR3 loop is CSVGAGAGNEQFF. DNA of the CDR3: TGCAGCGTTGGAGCGGGAGCAGGAAATGAGCAGTTCTTC.

V and J are TRBV25-1 and TRBJ2-3; 7 nucleotides match TRBD2. The CDR3 is 15 amino acids. Germline CDR1 is MGHDK and CDR2 is SYGVNS. J was trimmed by 5 bases and V by 3 bases; bases with no gene match: 8. The CDR3 DNA sequence: TGTGCCAGCAGTGAGACGGGAGGAGTTATAGATACGCAGTATTTT. Translating gives CASSETGGVIDTQYF.

The chain is built from TRBV6-6 and TRBJ2-7; 8 bases are a match to TRBD1. The CDR3 loop spans 15 amino acids. Germline CDR1 is MNHNY and CDR2 is SVGAGI (reference sequence). The ends lost 5 bases at V and 7 bases at J; junction bases unmatched: 13. CDR3 in DNA: TGTGCCAGCAGTCCCCCGACAGGGGCGTTTTATGAGCAGTACTTC. Translating gives CASSPPTGAFYEQYF.